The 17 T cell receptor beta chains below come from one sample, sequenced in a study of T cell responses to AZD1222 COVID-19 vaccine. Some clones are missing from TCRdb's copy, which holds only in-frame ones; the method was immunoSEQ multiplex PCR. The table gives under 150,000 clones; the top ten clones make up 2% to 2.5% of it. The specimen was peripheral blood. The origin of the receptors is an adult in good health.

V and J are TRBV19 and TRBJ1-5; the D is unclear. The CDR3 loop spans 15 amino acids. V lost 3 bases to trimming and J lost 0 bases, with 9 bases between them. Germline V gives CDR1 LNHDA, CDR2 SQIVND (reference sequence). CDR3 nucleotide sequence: TGTGCCAGTAGTATTGAGTTTTCTAGCAATCAGCCCCAGCATTTT. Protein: CASSIEFSSNQPQHF.

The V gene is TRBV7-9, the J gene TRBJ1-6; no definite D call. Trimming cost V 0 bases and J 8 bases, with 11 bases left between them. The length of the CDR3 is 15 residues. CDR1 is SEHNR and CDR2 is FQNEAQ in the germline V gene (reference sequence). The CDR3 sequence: CASSLATGSHSPLHF. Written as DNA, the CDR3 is TGTGCCAGCAGCTTAGCGACCGGGTCTCATTCACCCCTCCACTTT.

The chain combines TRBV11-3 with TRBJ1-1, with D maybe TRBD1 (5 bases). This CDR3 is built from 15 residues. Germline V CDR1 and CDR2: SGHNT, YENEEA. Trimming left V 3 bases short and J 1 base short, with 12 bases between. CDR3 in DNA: TGTGCCAGCAGCTTTTCGGACAATTCGAACACTGAAGCTTTCTTT. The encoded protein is CASSFSDNSNTEAFF. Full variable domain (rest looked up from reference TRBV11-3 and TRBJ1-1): EAGVVQSPRYKIIEKKQPVAFWCNPISGHNTLYWYLQNLGQGPELLIRYENEEAVDDSQLPKDRFSAERLKGVDSTLKIQPAELGDSAVYLCASSFSDNSNTEAFFGQGTRLTVV.

For the CDR3, the DNA is TGTGCCAGCAGCCAGGAACAGCTATATGGCTACACCTTC. Protein product: CASSQEQLYGYTF. This chain connects TRBV3-1 (or the pseudogene TRBV3-2) to TRBJ1-2; no definite D call. The length of the CDR3 is 13 residues. Trimming took 3 bases from V and 5 from J, leaving 10 bases between them. Germline V gene sequence: CDR1 LGHDT, CDR2 YNNKEL (reference sequence).

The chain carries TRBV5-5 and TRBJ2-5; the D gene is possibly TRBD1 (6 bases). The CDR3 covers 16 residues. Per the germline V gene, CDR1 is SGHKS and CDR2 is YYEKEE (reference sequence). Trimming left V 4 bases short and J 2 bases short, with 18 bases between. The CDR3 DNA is TGTGCCAGCAGCCCTACAGGGAGCCGGAAACAAGAGACCCAGTACTTC. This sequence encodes CASSPTGSRKQETQYF.

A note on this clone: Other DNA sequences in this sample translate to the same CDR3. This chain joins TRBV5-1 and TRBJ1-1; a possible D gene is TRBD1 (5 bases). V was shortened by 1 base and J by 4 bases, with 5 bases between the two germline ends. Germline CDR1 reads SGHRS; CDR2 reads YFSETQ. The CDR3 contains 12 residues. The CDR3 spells CASSLRGTEAFF. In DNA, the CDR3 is TGCGCCAGCAGCTTGAGGGGCACTGAAGCTTTCTTT.

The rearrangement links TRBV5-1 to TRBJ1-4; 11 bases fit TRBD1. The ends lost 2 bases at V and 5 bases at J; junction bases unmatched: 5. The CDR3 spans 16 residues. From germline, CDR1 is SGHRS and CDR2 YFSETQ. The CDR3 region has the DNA TGCGCCAGCAGCTTCGGACAGGGGGCTTCCAATGAAAAACTGTTTTTT. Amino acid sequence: CASSFGQGASNEKLFF.

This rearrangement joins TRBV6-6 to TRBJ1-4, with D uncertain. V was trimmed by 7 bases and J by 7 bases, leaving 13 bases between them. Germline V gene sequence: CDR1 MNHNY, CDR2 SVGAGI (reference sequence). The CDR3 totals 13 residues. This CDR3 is CASTSDLREKLFF. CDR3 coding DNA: TGTGCCAGCACCTCGGACCTGCGTGAAAAACTGTTTTTT.

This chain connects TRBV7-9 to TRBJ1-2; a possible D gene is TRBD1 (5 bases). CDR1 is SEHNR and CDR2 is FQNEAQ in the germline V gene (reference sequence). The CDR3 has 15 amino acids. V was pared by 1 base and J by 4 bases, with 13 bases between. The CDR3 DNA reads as TGTGCCAGCAGCTTAGTCGGGGCGGGAAGCTATGGCTACACCTTC. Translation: CASSLVGAGSYGYTF.

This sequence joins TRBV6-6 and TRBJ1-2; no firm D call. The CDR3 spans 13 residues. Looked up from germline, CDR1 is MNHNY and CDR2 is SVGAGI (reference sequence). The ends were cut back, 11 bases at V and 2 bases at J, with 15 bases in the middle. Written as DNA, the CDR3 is TGTGCCGGGAAAAGAGGAGGGAACTATGGCTACACCTTC. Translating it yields CAGKRGGNYGYTF.

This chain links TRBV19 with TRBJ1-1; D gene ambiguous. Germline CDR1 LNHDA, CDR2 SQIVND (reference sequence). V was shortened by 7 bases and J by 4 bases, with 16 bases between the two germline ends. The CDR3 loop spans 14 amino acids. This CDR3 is CASINTETSTEAFF. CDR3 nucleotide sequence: TGTGCCAGTATAAATACGGAGACCAGCACTGAAGCTTTCTTT.

The CDR3 loop reads CASSLALMGRSEAFF. CDR3 DNA sequence: TGCGCCAGCAGCTTGGCCCTAATGGGGAGGTCTGAAGCTTTCTTT. The chain is built from TRBV5-1 and TRBJ1-1; D unresolved. Germline V gene lookup returns CDR1 SGHRS and CDR2 YFSETQ. The CDR3 sequence is 15 residues long. Trimming shortened V by 0 bases and J by 6 bases, and 15 bases separated the two germline ends.

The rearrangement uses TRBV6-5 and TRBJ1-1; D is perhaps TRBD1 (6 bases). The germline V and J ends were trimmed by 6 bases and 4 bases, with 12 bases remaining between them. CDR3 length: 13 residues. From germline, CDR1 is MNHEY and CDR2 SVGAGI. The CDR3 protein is CASSLSGATEAFF. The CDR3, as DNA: TGTGCCAGCAGCCTTTCAGGGGCCACTGAAGCTTTCTTT.

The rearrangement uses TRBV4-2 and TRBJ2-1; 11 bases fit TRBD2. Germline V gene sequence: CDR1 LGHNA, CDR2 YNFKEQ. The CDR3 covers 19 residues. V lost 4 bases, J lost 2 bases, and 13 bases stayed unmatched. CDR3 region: CASSLGLSGGAWAYNEQFF. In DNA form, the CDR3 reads TGTGCCAGCAGCCTGGGCCTTAGCGGGGGGGCCTGGGCCTACAATGAGCAGTTCTTC.

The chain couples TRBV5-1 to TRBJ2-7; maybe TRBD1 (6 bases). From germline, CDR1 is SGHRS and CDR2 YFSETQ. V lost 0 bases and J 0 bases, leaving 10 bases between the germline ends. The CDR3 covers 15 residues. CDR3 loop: CASSLGADSSYEQYF. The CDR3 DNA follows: TGCGCCAGCAGCTTGGGGGCGGACAGCTCCTACGAGCAGTACTTC.

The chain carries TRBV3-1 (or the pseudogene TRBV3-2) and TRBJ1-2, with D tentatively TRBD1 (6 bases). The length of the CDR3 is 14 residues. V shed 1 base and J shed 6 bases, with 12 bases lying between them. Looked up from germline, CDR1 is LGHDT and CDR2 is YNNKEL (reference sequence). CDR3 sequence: CASSQGSGAHGYTF. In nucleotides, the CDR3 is TGTGCCAGCAGCCAAGGTTCGGGGGCACATGGCTACACCTTC.

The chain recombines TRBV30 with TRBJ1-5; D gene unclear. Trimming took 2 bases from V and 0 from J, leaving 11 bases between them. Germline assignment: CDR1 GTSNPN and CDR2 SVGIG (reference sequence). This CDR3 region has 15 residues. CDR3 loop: CAWSPPGHSNQPQHF. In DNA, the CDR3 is TGTGCCTGGAGTCCCCCGGGTCATAGCAATCAGCCCCAGCATTTT.